One TCR beta chain is described in this entry. The data stem from a study of blood T cell repertoires in COVID-19. In the authors' workflow: Estimation of nucleated cell counts relied on the amplification of reference gene primers. Measured with immunoSEQ multiplex PCR; TCRdb has only the in-frame clones, and not every one. That table furnishes V, J and clone size, whereas the DNA furnished D and trimming. The sample has 100,000 to 150,000 clones, 88% seen once. Germline V gives CDR1 LGHNA, CDR2 YNFKEQ. CDR3 length: 14 residues. The V gene lost 4 bases and the J gene lost 3 bases, with 13 bases spanning the gap.

The source material was peripheral blood. V usage is TRBV4-2 and J usage is TRBJ2-7; D is perhaps TRBD2 (7 bases). The clonotype was recovered from a human donor in a cohort sampled during active COVID-19. CDR3 amino acids: CASSPWGGGYEQYF. In DNA, the CDR3 is TGTGCCAGCAGCCCGTGGGGAGGGGGCTACGAGCAGTACTTC.